This T cell receptor beta chain originates from a study of spatial heterogeneity in lung cancer. On the study more broadly: Fewer alpha-chain than beta-chain sequences were consistently detected. Whole-study results and caveats: Blood showed ubiquitous tumor TCRs more often at resection than at routine follow-up.

Each molecule of TCR cDNA was tagged with one unique molecular identifier. TCRdb itself ran the 5' RACE reads through MiXCR, one entry per CDR3 protein. The data hold around 12,000 distinct CDR3 sequences, with 14% observed a single time. Time point: sample taken at primary tumor resection. Researchers sequenced whole RNA taken from tumor, nontumor lung or frozen PBMC without sorting. The donor group consisted of roughly 70 patients who had untreated, early-stage non-small cell lung cancer. Remarks on this clonotype: Its antigen is not known.

This TCR was sampled from a male donor with early-stage non-small cell lung cancer. The specimen comprised PBMCs, sampled at surgery.

CDR3 sequence reads: CASSRGLAYEQYF. The CDR3 nucleotides are TGTGCCAGCAGTCGCGGGCTCGCCTACGAGCAGTACTTC. The V gene is TRBV6-2 or TRBV6-3, the J gene TRBJ2-7; D might be TRBD2 (5 bases). The germline V gene has CDR1 MNHEY and CDR2 SVGEGT. V was clipped by 5 bases and J by 2 bases, with 10 bases between them. The CDR3 consists of 13 residues.